This entry describes one T cell receptor beta chain. Its antigen remains unidentified. Nothing much larger sits one base from this clone, and base qualities are not available. Whole blood was collected in K2EDTA tubes by collaborating institutions according to the institutions' own protocols. Collaborator samples were shipped for TCRbeta analysis as frozen whole blood, isolated PBMCs, or DNA extracted from either sample type. The data originate from a study of blood T cell repertoires in COVID-19 (TCRdb year 2020). Context from the whole study: Samples covering the acute and convalescent phases of COVID-19 were provided by collaborators in the United States, Italy and Spain. The material from the prospective study consisted of cDNA or gDNA derived from T cells, B-cell-depleted T cells, or PBMCs. Sample metadata almost always included a de-identified subject ID, COVID-19 status, age in years and sex. Deeply sampled blood TCRbeta repertoires from subjects exposed to, actively infected with, or recovered from COVID-19 were included in the dataset. Where HLA class I and class II types were available, the types were taken from metadata supplied by the sample provider, not from assay-based typing. Samples were obtained from the ongoing ImmuneRACE study (first 160 participants) and from about 1,300 subjects provided by 6 global collaborators. The repertoires were made available in a free public database intended to serve as a resource for research on the immune response to SARS-CoV-2.

TCRbeta CDR3 regions were amplified from genomic DNA by means of the immunoSEQ Assay, a bias-controlled multiplex PCR. The authors processed their data as follows. Within the assay, amplification of reference gene primers was used to estimate how many nucleated cells each sample contained. To quantify the absolute abundance of each unique TCRbeta CDR3 rearrangement, sequence reads were collapsed and filtered. Productive Simpson clonality was computed per sample as the square root of Simpson's diversity index over productive rearrangements. TCRdb mirrors the immuneACCESS table, restricted to in-frame sequences. Some clones are absent from its copies; in checked studies, under half trace to an unresolved V gene, and the reason for the others is unknown. V, J and clone size were drawn from that table, and D and trimming were deduced from the DNA. The sample table shows fewer than 65,000 clones, and 80% to 90% are seen once. 9% to 15% of the sample rests with the top ten.

What the authors observed across the whole study: Clinical and demographic metadata were provided uncurated, with the amount varying by source and participant.

Including cysteine and phenylalanine, the CDR3 has 16 amino acids. Left in the record is the CDR3 DNA by itself, 48 bases read in frame from the first base. The germline V gene encodes CDR1 LGHNA and CDR2 YNFKEQ. At the junction V is shortened by 0 bases and J by 4 bases; bases outside the gene matches: 4. Sequencing was performed on peripheral blood. The rearranged segments are TRBV4-2 and TRBJ2-5, with 11 bases aligning to TRBD2. The sequence derives from a human donor in a cohort sampled during active COVID-19. The nucleotide sequence reads TGTGCCAGCAGCCAAGATAAGGGACTAGCGGTAGAGACCCAGTACTTC. It is translated as CASSQDKGLAVETQYF.